This record looks at one T cell receptor beta chain sequence and its context. This record comes from a study of blood T cell repertoires in COVID-19. The wider study: Whether acute or convalescent, the COVID-19 samples came from the United States, Italy and Spain. PBMCs, B-cell-depleted T cells, or T cells provided the cDNA or gDNA that made up the material.

The germline CDR1 and CDR2 sequences are MDHEN and SYDVKM. The CDR3 is made up of 14 amino acids. V was shortened by 6 bases and J by 3 bases, with 12 bases between the two germline ends. Libraries were prepared by immunoSEQ multiplex PCR; TCRdb keeps only in-frame clonotypes and omits some of them. The table records 220,000 or so clones, around 86% of them present only once. Enrolment of Seattle patients took place during active infection, and they were followed longitudinally. Material: peripheral blood. The origin of this receptor is a woman older than 75 with COVID-19, enrolled during active disease. The chain uses TRBV28 and TRBJ1-5; D may be TRBD1 (5 bases). The DNA for the CDR3 is TGTGCCAGCAGACAAGCCAGGGACAATCAGCCCCAGCATTTT. It encodes CASRQARDNQPQHF.